This T cell receptor (beta chain) was captured in a study of T-cell memory formation after mild COVID-19. Study-wide points: Later expanders leaned CD4+, whereas clones that contracted between day 15 and 85 were balanced CD4/CD8.

TCRdb reprocessed the 5' RACE reads with MiXCR, giving one entry per CDR3 protein. The sample has 220,000 or so distinct CDR3 sequences, over 9% seen once; the top ten hold 3.5%. This clonotype was seen at least ten times. The antigen remains unidentified. This CDR3 has 14 residues. Germline CDR1 reads SGHVS; CDR2 reads FNYEAQ. V was shortened by 5 bases and J by 7 bases, with 18 bases between the two germline ends. The chain carries TRBV7-6 and TRBJ2-7; the D gene could be TRBD1 or TRBD2 (5 bases each). This TCR derives from a man between 18 and 29 years old who had mild COVID-19 (a few samples of this study predate the infection). Cell type and time point are not known. Sequenced material: PBMCs or a T cell subset sorted from them (not recorded which). CDR3: CASSQPGPLMEQYF. CDR3 in DNA: TGTGCCAGCAGCCAGCCGGGACCTCTTATGGAGCAGTACTTC.